The 30 T cell receptor beta chains below come from one sample, sequenced in a study of long-term antiretroviral therapy in people with HIV (dated by TCRdb to about 2022). The immunoSEQ hsTCRB v3.0 assay was used at survey level resolution for TRB variable region sequencing. This immuneACCESS table, as held by TCRdb, lists in-frame sequences with V and J called but not all clones. Of the missing ones, under half trace to an unresolved V gene in checked studies; the others have no known cause. Counted in this sample were 20,000 to 25,000 clones; over 75% of them appeared once. The ten largest clones add up to less than 6% of the sample. This specimen consisted of unsorted PBMCs, obtained 0.3 years after starting antiretroviral therapy. The receptors derive from a man aged 50-59 years with HIV.

The J gene is TRBJ1-5, the V gene TRBV4-1; weak D call: TRBD1 (6 bases). The ends were cut back, 0 bases at V and 7 bases at J, with 16 bases in the middle. The CDR3 covers 16 residues. Germline V gives CDR1 MGHRA, CDR2 YSYEKL. The CDR3 nucleotides are TGCGCCAGCAGCCAAGAGCAGGGGAGGGGTAGGCAGCCCCAGCATTTT. Its translation: CASSQEQGRGRQPQHF.

The J gene is TRBJ2-3, the V gene TRBV5-4, with 14 bases aligning to TRBD2. This CDR3 has 17 amino acids. Looked up from germline, CDR1 is SGHNT and CDR2 is YYREEE (reference sequence). After removal of 0 bases from V and 2 bases from J, the junction contained 2 bases not matched to a gene. The CDR3 loop is CASSLGLAGGPTDTQYF. CDR3 DNA sequence: TGTGCCAGCAGCTTGGGACTAGCGGGAGGGCCCACAGATACGCAGTATTTT.

The J gene is TRBJ1-2, the V gene TRBV2, with D tentatively TRBD1 (5 bases). The CDR3 has 15 amino acids. The germline V and J ends were trimmed by 10 bases and 4 bases, with 22 bases remaining between them. Germline CDR1 and CDR2: SNHLY and FYNNEI. CDR3: CAIDQGHIQGYGYTF. CDR3 coding DNA: TGTGCCATCGACCAAGGACATATTCAGGGCTATGGCTACACCTTC.

The V call is TRBV28, the J call TRBJ1-5, with TRBD1 identical over 10 bases. CDR3 length: 17 residues. Germline assignment: CDR1 MDHEN and CDR2 SYDVKM. The J segment lost 2 bases and the V segment lost 5 bases, leaving 9 bases of the junction unmatched. The CDR3 loop reads CASSNDRGPVGNQPQHF. The CDR3 nucleotides are TGTGCCAGCAGTAACGACAGGGGGCCTGTAGGCAATCAGCCCCAGCATTTT.

This clone has just one count. The rearrangement uses TRBV30 and TRBJ2-3; D might be TRBD1 or TRBD2, each matching 5 bases. The CDR3 totals 15 residues. V was shortened by 7 bases and J by 6 bases, with 23 bases between the two germline ends. Germline assignment: CDR1 GTSNPN and CDR2 SVGIG (reference sequence). The CDR3 DNA is TGTGCCTTGCGCGAAGGCCCCACGAGGGACGATACGCAGTATTTT. Its protein product is CALREGPTRDDTQYF.

V usage is TRBV4-1 and J usage is TRBJ1-5; 7 nucleotides align to TRBD1. Germline lookup yields CDR1 MGHRA and CDR2 YSYEKL. The V and J ends lost 4 bases and 4 bases, in that order; junction bases with no gene match: 10. The CDR3 extends over 16 amino acids. As DNA, the CDR3 is TGCGCCAGCAGCCCCCGGATAACAGGGGATAATCAGCCCCAGCATTTT. Translated: CASSPRITGDNQPQHF.

The V and J genes are TRBV12-5 and TRBJ1-2; 8 nucleotides align to TRBD1. The CDR3 runs to 17 residues. Looked up from germline, CDR1 is LGHNT and CDR2 is FRNRAP. Unmatched junction bases numbered 15, after V lost 4 bases and J lost 5 bases. CDR3 nucleotides: TGTGCTAGTGGTTGGGTACAGGGGGGCCGGGGGAATTATGGCTACACCTTC. It encodes CASGWVQGGRGNYGYTF.

The chain couples TRBV9 to TRBJ1-2; TRBD1 might be the D (6 bases). Per the germline V gene, CDR1 is SGDLS and CDR2 is YYNGEE. The length of the CDR3 is 14 residues. V was clipped by 6 bases and J by 3 bases, with 15 bases between them. CDR3 coding DNA: TGTGCCAGCACACAATCGCGACAGGACTATGGCTACACCTTC. This encodes CASTQSRQDYGYTF.

This clone was counted a single time. The V call is TRBV7-9, the J call TRBJ2-7; D not resolved. From germline, CDR1 is SEHNR and CDR2 FQNEAQ (reference sequence). This CDR3 is 13 amino acids long. V was clipped by 5 bases and J by 2 bases, with 10 bases between them. The chain's CDR3 is CASSQVLTYEQYF. DNA of the CDR3: TGTGCCAGCAGCCAGGTATTGACCTACGAGCAGTACTTC.

The chain recombines TRBV5-1 with TRBJ1-3; D might be TRBD1 (6 bases). The length of the CDR3 is 14 residues. Per germline, CDR1 SGHRS and CDR2 YFSETQ. With 7 bases removed from V and 0 bases from J, the gap between germline ends came to 11 bases. In DNA, the CDR3 is TGCGCCAGCGGGGAGGGACACTCTGGAAACACCATATATTTT. It specifies CASGEGHSGNTIYF.

This clone was seen once. V gene TRBV5-1 combines with J gene TRBJ2-3; possible D gene TRBD1, 5 bases. V was pared by 1 base and J by 6 bases, with 9 bases between. The CDR3 spans 13 residues. CDR1 and CDR2 (germline): SGHRS, YFSETQ. The DNA for the CDR3 is TGCGCCAGCAGCTTGAGGGGTGGGGATACGCAGTATTTT. Protein sequence: CASSLRGGDTQYF.

The gene calls are TRBV4-3 and TRBJ2-1, with a tentative D call TRBD2 (6 bases). The CDR3 consists of 16 residues. V lost 4 bases and J 0 bases, leaving 13 bases between the germline ends. Germline V gene lookup returns CDR1 LGHNA and CDR2 YSLEER. CDR3 coding DNA: TGCGCCAGCAGCCCAAGCGCAGCGGGCTCCTACAATGAGCAGTTCTTC. It translates to CASSPSAAGSYNEQFF.

A single count supports this clone. The CDR3 DNA is TGTGCCAGCAGCTTAGAGAGCGGGGCCCCAGATACGCAGTATTTT. The encoded protein is CASSLESGAPDTQYF. The chain has TRBV11-2 and TRBJ2-3; TRBD2 aligns across 7 bases. CDR3 length: 15 residues. The germline V gene encodes CDR1 SGHAT and CDR2 FQNNGV. Losses at the gene ends were 0 bases for V and 4 bases for J; bases not matched to a gene: 4.

This rearrangement joins TRBV28 to TRBJ1-5; perhaps TRBD1 as D (5 bases). Germline values: CDR1 MDHEN, CDR2 SYDVKM. V lost 3 bases, J lost 8 bases, and 14 bases lay in between. The CDR3 extends over 14 amino acids. CDR3 bases: TGTGCCAGCAGTTTCGGAGGGGATCTGGAGCCCCAGCATTTT. Translating it yields CASSFGGDLEPQHF.

The genes are TRBV2 and TRBJ1-1, with D perhaps matching TRBD1 (5 bases). Germline V gene sequence: CDR1 SNHLY, CDR2 FYNNEI. V was trimmed by 0 bases and J by 11 bases, leaving 13 bases between them. The CDR3 length is 13 residues. The CDR3 loop reads CASSEARGGWAFF. The CDR3 DNA reads TGTGCCAGCAGTGAAGCGCGGGGGGGTTGGGCTTTCTTT.

This chain joins TRBV6-5 and TRBJ2-7; no reliable D call. The CDR3 covers 13 residues. Trimming took 0 bases from V and 6 from J, leaving 9 bases between them. Germline CDR1 is MNHEY and CDR2 is SVGAGI. The CDR3 coding sequence is TGTGCCAGCAGTTACTCGGGCGGTTCCGAGCAGTACTTC. It codes for CASSYSGGSEQYF.

The chain carries TRBV7-2 and TRBJ2-2; either TRBD1 or TRBD2 may supply D (5 bases each). V was cut by 5 bases and J by 7 bases, with 14 bases left in between. Germline assignment: CDR1 SGHTA and CDR2 FQGNSA. This CDR3 is built from 14 residues. The CDR3 region has the DNA TGTGCCAGCAGCCCAGACCGGGGCGGCGGGGAGCTGTTTTTT. Its translation is CASSPDRGGGELFF.

The chain has TRBV15 and TRBJ2-5; D is perhaps TRBD1 (6 bases). Germline CDR1 LNHNV, CDR2 YYDKDF (reference sequence). The CDR3 runs to 14 residues. Trimming removed 4 bases from V and 5 bases from J, with 14 bases in between. The CDR3 spells CATSTQGYAETQYF. In nucleotides, the CDR3 is TGTGCCACCAGCACACAGGGTTATGCGGAGACCCAGTACTTC.

The chain links TRBV6-5 to TRBJ1-6; D remains unclear. The CDR3 has 13 amino acids. Per the germline V gene, CDR1 is MNHEY and CDR2 is SVGAGI. V was clipped by 3 bases and J by 10 bases, with 10 bases between them. CDR3 in DNA: TGTGCCAGCAGTTATGATTTTCCCTCACCCCTCCACTTT. Translated: CASSYDFPSPLHF.

The chain employs TRBV13 and TRBJ2-1, with D perhaps TRBD1 (6 bases). Trimming cost V 7 bases and J 9 bases, with 13 bases left between them. CDR3 length equals 12 residues. Germline V CDR1 and CDR2: PRHDT, FYEKMQ (reference sequence). Here the CDR3 DNA reads TGTGCCAGCACTGGGACAATCCTTGAGCAGTTCTTC. It encodes CASTGTILEQFF.

The V call is TRBV5-1, the J call TRBJ2-6, with 8 bases that match TRBD1. V shed 4 bases and J 2 bases; nucleotides not matched to a gene: 8. The CDR3 is made up of 17 amino acids. Looked up from germline, CDR1 is SGHRS and CDR2 is YFSETQ. The CDR3 bases are TGCGCCAGCAGCCTGACCGTACAGGGGGCTGGGGCCAACGTCCTGACTTTC. Amino acids: CASSLTVQGAGANVLTF.

Notes on this clone: The sample carries other DNA sequences with the same CDR3. The rearrangement uses TRBV4-1 and TRBJ1-1; D gene unclear. Trimming removed 0 bases at V and 0 bases at J, with 11 bases between. The CDR3 covers 16 residues. Germline assignment: CDR1 MGHRA and CDR2 YSYEKL. CDR3 region: CASSQEFFSVNTEAFF. CDR3 DNA sequence: TGCGCCAGCAGCCAAGAATTTTTTAGCGTGAACACTGAAGCTTTCTTT.

V usage is TRBV7-6 and J usage is TRBJ2-7; tentative D call: TRBD1 (6 bases). Germline V gene data show CDR1 as SGHVS and CDR2 as FNYEAQ. CDR3 length: 14 amino acids. With 4 bases removed from V and 5 bases from J, the gap between germline ends came to 15 bases. CDR3 sequence: CASSSSQGSHEQYF. DNA for the CDR3: TGTGCCAGCAGCTCGAGTCAGGGGTCCCACGAGCAGTACTTC.

This sequence joins TRBV28 and TRBJ1-6, with 8 bases identical to TRBD1. The germline CDR1 and CDR2 sequences are MDHEN and SYDVKM. The CDR3 totals 18 residues. The trim removed 5 bases at V and 0 bases at J, leaving 9 bases unmatched. CDR3 sequence: CASSPRDRKISYNSPLHF. The CDR3 DNA reads TGTGCCAGCAGTCCTCGGGACAGGAAAATCTCCTATAATTCACCCCTCCACTTT.

The chain employs TRBV10-2 and TRBJ1-5; D call uncertain. Between the trimmed V and J ends, which lost 10 bases and 1 base, there was a span of 8 bases. Germline CDR1 reads WSHSY; CDR2 reads SAAADI. The CDR3 consists of 12 residues. In nucleotides, the CDR3 is TGCGCCACCGGACCCAGCAATCAGCCCCAGCATTTT. This codes for CATGPSNQPQHF.

V usage is TRBV30 and J usage is TRBJ1-3; D not certain. Trimming stripped 4 bases from V and 0 bases from J, with 7 bases between. Germline lookup yields CDR1 GTSNPN and CDR2 SVGIG (reference sequence). The CDR3 covers 13 residues. For the CDR3, the DNA is TGTGCCTGGACCGCCGCCTCTGGAAACACCATATATTTT. Its protein is CAWTAASGNTIYF.

The V call is TRBV7-9, the J call TRBJ1-4; D call uncertain. The length of the CDR3 is 16 residues. CDR1 is SEHNR and CDR2 is FQNEAQ in the germline V gene (reference sequence). V lost 3 bases, J lost 0 bases, and 11 bases lay in between. The CDR3 loop reads CASSLWGTTTNEKLFF. In DNA, the CDR3 is TGTGCCAGCAGCTTGTGGGGAACGACAACTAATGAAAAACTGTTTTTT.

The chain is built from TRBV4-3 and TRBJ2-1; 7 bases line up with TRBD2. Trimming removed 1 base from V and 1 base from J; junction bases left unmatched: 4. The germline V gene encodes CDR1 LGHNA and CDR2 YSLEER. The CDR3 covers 16 residues. The CDR3 is CASSQVPSGSYNEQFF. CDR3 DNA sequence: TGCGCCAGCAGCCAAGTGCCTAGCGGTTCCTACAATGAGCAGTTCTTC.

The CDR3 loop is CASSSRLAGAGTDTQYF. CDR3 sequence (DNA): TGTGCCAGCAGCTCGAGACTAGCGGGGGCCGGGACAGATACGCAGTATTTT. V usage is TRBV5-4 and J usage is TRBJ2-3; 12 nucleotides agree with TRBD2. The CDR3 contains 17 residues. The germline V gene has CDR1 SGHNT and CDR2 YYREEE (reference sequence). J was trimmed by 3 bases and V by 3 bases; bases with no gene match: 8.

The V and J genes are TRBV30 and TRBJ2-1; TRBD1 might be the D (6 bases). The V and J ends lost 4 bases and 1 base respectively, with 8 bases between them. From germline, CDR1 is GTSNPN and CDR2 SVGIG (reference sequence). The CDR3 has 13 residues. The CDR3 region is CAWNQGSYNEQFF. The CDR3 region has the DNA TGTGCCTGGAACCAGGGGTCCTACAATGAGCAGTTCTTC.